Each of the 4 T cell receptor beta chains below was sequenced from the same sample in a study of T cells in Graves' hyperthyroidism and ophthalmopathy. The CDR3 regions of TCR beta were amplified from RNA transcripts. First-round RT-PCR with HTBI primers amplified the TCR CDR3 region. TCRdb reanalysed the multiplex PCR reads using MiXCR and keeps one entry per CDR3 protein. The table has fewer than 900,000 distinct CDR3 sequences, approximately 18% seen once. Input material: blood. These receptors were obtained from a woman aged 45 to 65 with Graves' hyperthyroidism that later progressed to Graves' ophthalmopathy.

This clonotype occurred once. The CDR3 bases are TGTGCCAGCAGGCTGGCCGGGACGGCCTGTAGCAATCAGCCCCAGCATTTT. Translation gives CASRLAGTACSNQPQHF. This chain connects TRBV6-2 or TRBV6-3 to TRBJ1-5, with a tentative D call TRBD1 (5 bases). V was clipped by 6 bases and J by 0 bases, with 18 bases between them. This CDR3 is built from 17 residues. Germline CDR1 reads MNHEY; CDR2 reads SVGEGT.

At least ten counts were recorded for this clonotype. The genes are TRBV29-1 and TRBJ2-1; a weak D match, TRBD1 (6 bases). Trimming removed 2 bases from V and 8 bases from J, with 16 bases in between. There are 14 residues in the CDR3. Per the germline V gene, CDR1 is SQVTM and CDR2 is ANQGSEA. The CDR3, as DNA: TGCAGCGTTGAACGCAGGGGCCGGGACCATGAGCAGTTCTTC. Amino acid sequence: CSVERRGRDHEQFF.

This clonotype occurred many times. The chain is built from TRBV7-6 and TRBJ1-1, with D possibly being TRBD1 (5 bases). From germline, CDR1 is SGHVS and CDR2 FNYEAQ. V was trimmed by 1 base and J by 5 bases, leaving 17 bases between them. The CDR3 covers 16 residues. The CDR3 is CASSLGSEGSGTEAFF. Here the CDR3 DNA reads TGTGCCAGCAGCTTAGGGTCTGAGGGGTCGGGAACTGAAGCTTTCTTT.

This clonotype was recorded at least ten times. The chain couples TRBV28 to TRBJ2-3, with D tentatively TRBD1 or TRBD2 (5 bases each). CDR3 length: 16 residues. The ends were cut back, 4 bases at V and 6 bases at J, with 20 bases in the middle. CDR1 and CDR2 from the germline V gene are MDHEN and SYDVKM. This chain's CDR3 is CASSSTAGTLSDTQYF. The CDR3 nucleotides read TGTGCCAGCAGTTCTACAGCCGGGACCCTCTCGGATACGCAGTATTTT.